Here is one T cell receptor beta chain with its context. As yet, its antigen is unknown. TCRdb keeps only in-frame clones here, not all; method: immunoSEQ multiplex PCR. The sample carries approximately 110,000 clones, approximately 90% recorded once. These data belong to a study of identifying expanded T cells in peripheral blood. General study findings and limits: Over two and four weeks, about 15 and 18 clones changed, versus 1.2 between replicates. Approximately two-week clone count variance significantly increased as total template count grew.

Collection occurred without any documented infections or immune events in donors. V dropped 5 bases and J dropped 6; count of bases not matched to a gene: 4. Germline CDR1 and CDR2: MNHEY and SVGAGI. This CDR3 has 14 amino acids. The rearrangement links TRBV6-5 to TRBJ1-6, with 7 bases aligning to TRBD1. The specimen sequenced was blood. This sequence originates from a person aged 18 to 69 in good health. CDR3 sequence: CASSRGDSNSPLHF. In DNA, the CDR3 is TGTGCCAGCAGTAGGGGGGACAGTAATTCACCCCTCCACTTT.